This T cell receptor (beta chain) was retrieved from a study of CD8+CD57+ T cells in acquired aplastic anemia (dated by TCRdb to about 2018). Turning to the overall study: On average, sorted CD4+ and CD8+ cells yielded around 3.5 ug of extracted DNA, with a range of 0.2 to 27.4 ug. An average of about 10 million reads for CD4+ cells and roughly 12 million reads for CD8+ cells was obtained from healthy donor samples.

Profiling of TCR beta VDJ combinations and CDR3 sequences used genomic DNA as the template. TCR repertoire sequencing was run on an Illumina HiSeq 2000. On the authors' methods: TRBV/TRBJ rearrangement plots, CDR3 size and DJ length profiles, and Simpson's diversity index were used to evaluate the repertoires. The most abundant DNA sequence in the deep sequencing data was defined as the immunodominant clone. CDR3 amino acid sequences were checked for sharing between subjects and were compared against published repertoires and the VDJdb database. Using fastp trimming at Q25 and MiXCR clonotype assembly, TCRdb reanalyzed the public sequencing data and kept in-frame beta chains. Every entry covers one CDR3 protein and lists the most common genes and DNA from its rows. None of the V and J calls come from the authors' own analysis; TCRdb made them. Here the sample has a few hundred thousand distinct CDR3 sequences; around 60% occur a single time. The ten most abundant clones make up approximately 32% of the sample.

Notes on this clonotype: The antigen it recognizes is unknown. Within one base of it there is no much larger clone, and no base qualities were kept.

In this study, sorted CD4+ and CD8+ T cells from the blood of healthy subjects and of severe aplastic anemia patients had their TCR repertoires deep-sequenced. Ficoll-Paque density gradient centrifugation was used to isolate peripheral blood mononuclear cells. CD4+ and CD8+ T cells were sorted by FACS or magnetic beads before DNA extraction. Results and caveats for the whole study, not just this receptor: Between patients and healthy controls, no significant difference in CD8+ Simpson's diversity was found (P=0.060). Roughly 31 CD8+ CDR3 sequences were shared between patients and controls but appeared highly expressed in patients and within their immunodominant clones.

The germline V gene (reference sequence) yields DFQATT for CDR1 and SNEGSKA for CDR2. The CDR3 spans 11 residues, from the cysteine through the phenylalanine. Only the CDR3 region is kept as DNA, spanning 33 bases read in frame from base 1. V ends up 3 bases short and J 11 bases short, with an unmatched junction base count of 7. Material: sorted CD4+, CD8+, or CD8+CD57+ T cells (not recorded which) from PBMCs. This clonotype was sampled from a human donor in good health. The receptor chain draws on TRBV20-1 and TRBJ2-7; 7 of the junction bases match TRBD1. The sequenced DNA: TGCAGTGCTAGCGGGCAGGGGGAAGAGTACTTC. This translates into CSASGQGEEYF.